This entry lists 3 T cell receptor beta chains sequenced from one sample in a study of post-analysis software for immune sequencing data. The antigens these receptors bind are not known. Study-wide results and limits: Roughly 5 TRBV segments occurring more often in patients than controls included TRBV5-6, TRBV5-1 and TRBV20-1.

The authors incorporated unique molecular identifiers into the TCR beta cDNA libraries. TCRdb passed the PCR reads through MiXCR, listing each CDR3 protein once. The data contain some 800,000 distinct CDR3 sequences, under 60% of them singletons. Sequenced: blood. The receptors here all came from a girl aged 10 to 17 with multiple sclerosis.

About this clonotype: The germline gene is not matched at one end of the junction; a read error may be the cause. V is TRBV4-1 and J is TRBJ1-4, with D tentatively TRBD1 (5 bases). The germline V gene encodes CDR1 MGHRA and CDR2 YSYEKL. The CDR3 extends over 15 amino acids. The CDR3 coding sequence is TGCGCCAGCAGCCAAGCGGGGCAGCCAAATGAAAAACTTTTTTTT. Translating gives CASSQAGQPNEKLFF.

V and J are TRBV12-3 or TRBV12-4 and TRBJ2-3, with TRBD2 matching over 11 bases. The CDR3 is 16 amino acids. The V segment lost 5 bases and the J segment 4 bases; nucleotides outside the gene matches: 8. The CDR3 sequence: CASSPLLAGDPDTQYF. In nucleotides, the CDR3 is TGTGCCAGCAGTCCGCTACTAGCGGGAGACCCAGATACGCAGTATTTT.

As to this clonotype: The junction differs from germline at one of its ends, possibly a read error. This chain links TRBV27 with TRBJ2-1; 7 bases are a match to TRBD2. This CDR3 contains 17 residues. CDR1 and CDR2 from the germline V gene are MNHEY and SMNVEV (reference sequence). CDR3 coding DNA: TGTGCCAGTAGTTCAATCACGGGGGGAACCCTCTACAATGAGCAGTTCTTC. Translated, it gives CASSSITGGTLYNEQFF.